This TCR beta chain was sequenced in a study of cytomegalovirus exposure and HLA in healthy donors (dated by TCRdb to about 2017). Broadly, across the study: An earlier analysis of approximately 640 of the donors reported approximately 300 Gb of sequence data and some 120 million unique TCR beta sequences from about 200 million T cells. An early release that covered some 640 HLA-typed donors contained approximately 320 gigabases of sequencing data and 65 million to 100 million unique TCR sequences. Of the approximately 370 genotyped donors, over 80% were placed in the genetic ancestry cluster associated with self-reported Caucasian donors. The study was designed to test whether signatures of past pathogen exposure could be identified by cataloging public T cell receptors. The T cell repertoires of 666 subjects were profiled by immunosequencing and related to cytomegalovirus serostatus. Besides the first cohort of approximately 670 subjects, a separate validation cohort made up of 120 different subjects was used. The study combined high-throughput TCR immunosequencing, statistical association of individual TCRs with disease status, and machine learning to predict cytomegalovirus infection status. A later analysis re-analyzed previously published TCR beta repertoires from 500 to 700 donors and added high-resolution HLA genotyping to study TCR occurrence patterns. Rather than drawing on any new phenotypic data, the later analysis identified candidate immune exposures from TCR beta sequences and the way those sequences occurred across donors. An earlier analysis of approximately 640 of the donors applied high-throughput TCR beta sequencing to assess whether each TCR beta V gene segment acted as functional or pseudogenic. Alongside the repertoire data, information on donor age, sex, ethnicity and CMV serostatus was compiled. A later genetic analysis used genome-wide SNP genotypes for 398 of the 666 donors, treating that subset as a discovery cohort. All discovery cohort repertoires had been generated using a single sequencing platform. Both class I and class II loci were covered by HLA typing, at four-digit resolution. Typing coverage differed by locus: A, B, C, DRB1 and DQB1 were typed in roughly 620-630 donors, DQA1 in approximately 520, DPA1 in 600 to 610, and DPB1 in approximately 450. Several DR-DQ haplotypes were treated as single units for association and clustering because of strong linkage in the cohort. Among some 410 genotyped donors of the cohort, an average of around 240,000 unique TCR beta nucleotide sequences was sequenced per donor, of which 15% to 20% were non-productive.

Concerning this clone itself: Its antigen is unknown. Within one base of it there is no much larger clone, and no base qualities were kept.

Library method: the immunoSEQ multiplex PCR assay. A mixture of 60 forward primers for TCR Vbeta segments and 13 reverse primers for TCR Jbeta segments was used in the multiplex PCR. Amplification of the CDR3 region of rearranged TCR beta genes was performed with a multiplex PCR assay on genomic DNA. The amplified TCR beta libraries were sequenced on the Illumina HiSeq System as 87-base-pair reads. Per the source publication's procedure: In a later analysis, roughly 80 million unique TCR beta chains were counted across the approximately 670 repertoires, and around 11 million of these chains were shared by at least two donors. A nearest-neighbor algorithm error-corrected the raw reads and collapsed the reads into unique sequences, merging closely related sequences to remove PCR and sequencing errors. CDR3 sequences were aligned to IMGT reference sequences to assign V, D and J gene segments. For a sequence to be retained, at least a six-nucleotide match to both a V gene segment and a J gene segment was required. Rearrangements were classified as productive when the CDR3 lacked stop codons and remained in frame with V and J, and all other rearrangements were classified as non-productive. CDR3 was defined by IMGT convention, running from the second conserved V-encoded cysteine to the conserved J-encoded phenylalanine. In an earlier analysis of approximately 590 of the donors, sequences lacking an unambiguous match to a single V gene segment were excluded. In an earlier analysis of 587 of the donors, V segments were called functional above 56.7% productive rearrangements and were called segregating when the between-donor standard deviation exceeded 5%. To diagnose cytomegalovirus status from the catalog of TCR beta chain sequences, a statistical classification framework was built. V and J gene assignment, in a later analysis, came from comparing TCR nucleotide sequences with IMGT/GENE-DB human TR gene sequences. A later analysis assigned CDR3 sequences and most-parsimonious VDJ recombination scenarios with the TCRdist pipeline. In a later analysis, every TCR beta chain was defined by the combination of its CDR3 amino acid sequence and its V-gene family, and reads without a unique V-gene family were dropped. To address suspected cross-contamination and a sequencing artifact, a later analysis removed a few hundred highly shared, low-generation-probability nucleotide sequences. A later analysis calculated a clonal expansion index for each public chain from normalized within-repertoire ranks of inferred template counts. Generation probabilities in a later analysis came from a VDJ recombination model fitted to out-of-frame rearrangements, and those results were checked against IGoR. In a later analysis, hypergeometric tests were used to score TCR-TCR, TCR-HLA and TCR-CMV co-occurrence, with a repertoire-size bias correction applied to TCR pairs. In a later analysis, false discovery rates were estimated by permuting HLA or CMV assignments 20 times. A later analysis grouped co-occurring TCRs with DBSCAN, adding TCRdist sequence similarity when clustering within HLA-allele-positive subsets. Repertoires with fewer than 30,000 or more than 120,000 public chains, plus five repertoires with anomalous nucleotide sharing, were excluded from co-occurrence clustering. TCRdb carries this immuneACCESS record with in-frame sequences only. Its versions omit some clonotypes, under half of them owing to an unresolved V gene in the studies checked, with the rest unexplained. Clone size and V and J calls were adopted from that table, with D and trimming inferred from the DNA. The sample profile shows approximately 160,000 clones; approximately 67% of them were found once. The leading ten clones occupy 3.5% to 5% of the sample.

What the research found in general, with its limitations: V-gene and J-gene trimming of TCR beta chains was associated with a missense DCLRE1C variant in a later genetic analysis, and the association was replicated in an independent cohort. A group of highly shared sequence variants was considered likely to be a technical artifact of the sequencing pipeline. CMV serostatus was the only immune exposure information available for the cohort. In the study, around 150 TCR beta chains were listed as associated with cytomegalovirus. Compared with the 666-donor mean, donors in an Asian-associated ancestry cluster had fewer N-insertions in productive TCRs, according to a later genetic analysis. A further reported finding was that TCR beta sequences accurately predicted the HLA-A and HLA-B alleles for most subjects in the first cohort. Because HLA typing was unavailable for some donors at each locus, only the typed subset was used in association tests. Assigning TCR associations to individual alleles was difficult when HLA alleles, especially DR and DQ, strongly co-occurred. In a later analysis, most CMV-associated TCR beta chains were found to appear HLA-restricted, with HLA associations seemingly driven largely by CMV exposure. According to a later analysis, parvovirus B19, influenza, CMV and Epstein-Barr virus appeared linked to several top co-occurrence clusters. Only TCR beta chains were sequenced in this cohort, and the absence of alpha or paired-chain data limited detectable features. In vitro tests confirmed that a few of the cytomegalovirus-associated TCR beta chains recognize cytomegalovirus antigens. Some IMGT-functional V segments, including TRBV6-2 and TRBV6-3, could not be distinguished by the 87-base-pair reads and were therefore excluded. In a later analysis, some 18,000 TCR beta sequences were associated with specific HLA alleles at a false discovery rate of 0.05. Cytomegalovirus status was reported to be diagnosed by the classifier with high specificity and sensitivity in both the original and validation cohorts. Because counts were too low, seventeen rarely observed V segments, including chromosome 9 orphons, were excluded from the earlier analysis of fewer than 650 of the donors. A later analysis found that HLA-associated TCR beta chains were more clonally expanded and had lower generation probabilities than equally common non-associated chains. The presence/absence analyses assumed that sequencing depth was roughly uniform across donors, and that assumption may not be true. Correlated functional status among segregating V segments might reflect linkage disequilibrium, but an unknown experimental factor could not be ruled out. Most TCR sequences were seen in very few donors, while some public TCRs were found in many individuals. It was suggested by the authors that the approach could potentially be generalized to other disease states and immunological phenotypes. Broadly in line with IMGT annotations, most TCR beta V segments showed up in productive rearrangements about 90% or about 30% of the time in an earlier analysis of around 550 of the donors. In a later analysis, the rate of TCR association differed among HLA loci, with DRB1 alleles having the most associated TCRs and HLA-C alleles having the fewest.

The germline ends are 8 bases apart after V is trimmed by 1 base and J by 5 bases. Based on the germline V gene, the CDR1 and CDR2 sequences are MDHEN and SYDVKM. The CDR3 runs 13 residues from the cysteine to the phenylalanine. Only CDR3 DNA remains: 39 bases, in frame from the first base. In total, about 650 healthy bone marrow donors made up the cohort. Cohort members were all nominally healthy when sampled, although unrecorded immune exposures were likely present. The donor tested CMV seropositive, placing the donor among the 310 or so seropositive members of the cohort. Each donor provided a peripheral blood sample, and peripheral blood mononuclear cells were used for TCR beta sequencing. Genomic DNA extraction from the blood cell samples was performed with the Qiagen DNeasy Blood Extraction Kit.

Sequences were obtained from PBMCs. This receptor was identified in a young woman in good health and CMV-seropositive. The receptor chain draws on TRBV28 and TRBJ1-2; too little of a D gene remains to name it. The CDR3 reads CASSLFSSYGYTF. The sequence in DNA is TGTGCCAGCAGTTTATTTTCGTCTTATGGCTACACCTTC.